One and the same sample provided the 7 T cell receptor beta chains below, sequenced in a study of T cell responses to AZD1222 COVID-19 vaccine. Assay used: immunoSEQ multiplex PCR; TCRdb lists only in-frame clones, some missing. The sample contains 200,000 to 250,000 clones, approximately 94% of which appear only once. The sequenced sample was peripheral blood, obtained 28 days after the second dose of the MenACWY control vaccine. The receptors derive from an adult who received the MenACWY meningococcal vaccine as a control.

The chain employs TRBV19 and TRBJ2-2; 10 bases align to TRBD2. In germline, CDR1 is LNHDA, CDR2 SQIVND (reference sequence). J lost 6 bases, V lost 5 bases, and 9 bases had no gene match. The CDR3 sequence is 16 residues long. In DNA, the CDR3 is TGTGCCAGTAGTTTGAGCGGGAGGGCTGTGGCCGGGGAGCTGTTTTTT. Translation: CASSLSGRAVAGELFF.

DNA for the CDR3: TGTGCCAGCAGCGTAGCCGCGGCTACCGGGGAGCTGTTTTTT. It is translated as CASSVAAATGELFF. The gene calls are TRBV9 and TRBJ2-2, with D unresolved. The CDR3 runs 14 residues. V was pared by 0 bases and J by 5 bases, with 8 bases between. The germline CDR1 and CDR2 sequences are SGDLS and YYNGEE. Full variable domain (outside the CDR3, taken from reference TRBV9 and TRBJ2-2): DSGVTQTPKHLITATGQRVTLRCSPRSGDLSVYWYQQSLDQGLQFLIQYYNGEERAKGNILERFSAQQFPDLHSELNLSSLELGDSALYFCASSVAAATGELFFGEGSRLTVL.

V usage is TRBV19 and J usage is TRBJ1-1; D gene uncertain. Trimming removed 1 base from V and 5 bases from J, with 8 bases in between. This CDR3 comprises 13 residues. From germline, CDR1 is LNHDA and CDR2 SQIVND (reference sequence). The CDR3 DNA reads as TGTGCCAGTAGTATAGGTGCTGGAACTGAAGCTTTCTTT. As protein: CASSIGAGTEAFF. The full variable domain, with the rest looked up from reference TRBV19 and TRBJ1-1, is DGGITQSPKYLFRKEGQNVTLSCEQNLNHDAMYWYRQDPGQGLRLIYYSQIVNDFQKGDIAEGYSVSREKKESFPLTVTSAQKNPTAFYLCASSIGAGTEAFFGQGTRLTVV.

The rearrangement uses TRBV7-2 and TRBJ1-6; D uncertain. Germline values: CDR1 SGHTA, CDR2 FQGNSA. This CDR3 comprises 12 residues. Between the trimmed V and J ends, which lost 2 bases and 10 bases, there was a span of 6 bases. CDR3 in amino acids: CASSLWESPLHF. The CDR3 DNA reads TGTGCCAGCAGCTTATGGGAGTCACCCCTCCACTTT.

Here the CDR3 reads CASSVAGQVYEQFF. CDR3 coding DNA: TGTGCCAGCAGCGTAGCTGGCCAGGTCTATGAGCAGTTCTTC. V and J are TRBV9 and TRBJ2-1; unclear D gene. Trimming removed 0 bases at V and 8 bases at J, with 12 bases between. Germline CDR1 is SGDLS and CDR2 is YYNGEE. The CDR3 totals 14 residues.

CDR3 amino acids: CASSPYEDEQFF. CDR3 DNA: TGTGCCAGCAGCCCATACGAGGATGAGCAGTTCTTC. The chain uses TRBV9 and TRBJ2-1; no reliable D call. The CDR3 covers 12 residues. V was shortened by 4 bases and J by 8 bases, with 10 bases between the two germline ends. CDR1 is SGDLS, CDR2 YYNGEE, per germline.

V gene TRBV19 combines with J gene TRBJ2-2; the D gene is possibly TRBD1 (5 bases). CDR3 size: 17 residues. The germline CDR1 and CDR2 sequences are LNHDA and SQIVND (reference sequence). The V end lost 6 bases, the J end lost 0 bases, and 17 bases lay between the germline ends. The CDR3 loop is CASRYNTRTTNTGELFF. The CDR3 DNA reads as TGTGCCAGTAGATATAATACCCGGACAACGAACACCGGGGAGCTGTTTTTT. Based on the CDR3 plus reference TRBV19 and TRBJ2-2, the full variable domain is DGGITQSPKYLFRKEGQNVTLSCEQNLNHDAMYWYRQDPGQGLRLIYYSQIVNDFQKGDIAEGYSVSREKKESFPLTVTSAQKNPTAFYLCASRYNTRTTNTGELFFGEGSRLTVL.